These T cell receptor beta chains were read from a single sample in a study of T cells in Graves' hyperthyroidism and ophthalmopathy. TCRdb reprocessed the multiplex PCR reads via MiXCR and lists one record per CDR3 protein. In the table there are hundreds of thousands of distinct CDR3 sequences, about a fifth of which are singletons. What was sequenced was blood. Receptors originate from a man aged 25 to 45 with Graves' ophthalmopathy. The CDR3 runs from the conserved cysteine through the conserved F or W. Fields, in order: J gene, V gene, clone size, D gene, CDR3 DNA, CDR3 protein. The D gene is left open where the match is weak. Rows may omit the clone size; those that give it use once, few, many or a size class.

TRBJ2-5 TRBV25-1 - - TGTGCCAGCAGTGGAGGACAGCTAAAAGAGACCCAGTACTTC CASSGGQLKETQYF
TRBJ1-1 TRBV30 many TRBD1 TGTGCCTGGAGTGTACCGGGGCAGGGGGTCGGTGAAGCTTTCTTT CAWSVPGQGVGEAFF
TRBJ1-5 TRBV28 many - TGTGCCAGCAGTTTAGGGCAGGGCAGTCAGCCCCAGCATTTT CASSLGQGSQPQHF
TRBJ2-3 TRBV10-1 - - TGCGCCAGCAGTGATTACGGGGGAGACACAGATACGCAGTATTTT CASSDYGGDTDTQYF
TRBJ1-2 TRBV7-9 - - TGTGCCAGCAGCCCCCCCGGTAATCTAGGGTGGCCCAACTATGGCTACACCTTC CASSPPGNLGWPNYGYTF
TRBJ2-3 TRBV12-3/TRBV12-4 - - TGTGCCAGCAAGAAAGTAGATACGCAGTATTTT CASKKVDTQYF
TRBJ2-7 TRBV4-1 - - TGCGCCAGCGGATTTAAGGGGAGCGAGCAGTACTTC CASGFKGSEQYF
TRBJ2-1 TRBV9 - TRBD2 TGTGCCAGCAGCGCACTTTTAGCGGGACTCGATGAGCAGTTCTTC CASSALLAGLDEQFF
TRBJ2-5 TRBV5-4 - TRBD1 TGTGCCAGCAGCTGGGGACAGTCCGAAGAGACCCAGTACTTC CASSWGQSEETQYF
TRBJ1-2 TRBV7-2 few TRBD1 TGTGCCAGCAGCTTAGTTATTGGGGGGAGGGACAGGGCCGGCTACACCTTC CASSLVIGGRDRAGYTF
TRBJ2-7 TRBV5-5 few - TGTGCCAGCAGCTTAACAAGGAACCCATCCTACGAGCAGTACTTC CASSLTRNPSYEQYF
TRBJ2-5 TRBV30 few - TGTGCCTGGGGGGGAGCCCGAGAGACCCAGTACTTC CAWGGARETQYF
TRBJ2-2 TRBV7-9 few TRBD1 TGTGCCAGCACATCGGGACAGGGGAACACCGGGGAGCTGTTTTTT CASTSGQGNTGELFF
TRBJ2-6 TRBV7-2 few TRBD1 TGTGCCAGCAGCCCCGCCCAGGGACAGGGAACCAACGTCCTGACTTTC CASSPAQGQGTNVLTF
TRBJ2-1 TRBV10-3 - TRBD1 TGTGCCATCAGGACCCCAGGGGGCAATGAGCAGTTCTTC CAIRTPGGNEQFF
TRBJ2-4 TRBV12-3/TRBV12-4 many TRBD2 TGTGCCAGCAGTTTGGGGGGGAACATTCAGTACTTC CASSLGGNIQYF
TRBJ1-5 TRBV30 many - TGTGCCTGGGGAGACGGCGATCAGCCCCAGCATTTT CAWGDGDQPQHF
TRBJ2-5 TRBV25-1 - TRBD2 TGTGCCAGCACCCCGAGCGGGAGAGGGGAGACCCAGTACTTC CASTPSGRGETQYF
TRBJ2-2 TRBV14 - - TGTGCCAGCAGCCGCACGACAGAGGGCCTGGGGGAGCTGTTTTTT CASSRTTEGLGELFF
TRBJ1-5 TRBV28 many - TGTGCCAGCAGTTTTCCGGGAAACCAAGAGAATCAGCCCCAGCATTTT CASSFPGNQENQPQHF
TRBJ1-4 TRBV18 - - TGTGCCAGCACGCGTGAGAGGCGAGCAACTAATGAAAAACTGTTTTTT CASTRERRATNEKLFF
TRBJ2-1 TRBV13 - TRBD2 TGTGCCAGCAGCTCTGGGACTAGCGGGAGAGGTTTCAATGAGCAGTTCTTC CASSSGTSGRGFNEQFF
TRBJ1-2 TRBV28 - TRBD1 TGTGCCAGCATCCGGGCAGGGGGACGAGGAAACTATGGCTACACCTTC CASIRAGGRGNYGYTF
TRBJ2-1 TRBV24-1 - - TGTGCCACCAGTGATGTCCGAGGGAGGTCTGGGGGGAATGAGCAGTTCTTC CATSDVRGRSGGNEQFF
TRBJ1-5 TRBV5-8 - - TGTGCCAGCAGCTTGCTAATGACAGTGAGCAATCAGCCCCAGCATTTT CASSLLMTVSNQPQHF
TRBJ2-7 TRBV20-1 few - TGCAGTGCTAGTTCCCAGACCCTACTGGGCGAGCAGTACTTC CSASSQTLLGEQYF
TRBJ2-3 TRBV7-9 - - TGTGCCAGCAGCCGCCTGCCAACAGGGATGATCACAGATACGCAGTATTTT CASSRLPTGMITDTQYF
TRBJ2-3 TRBV7-9 few TRBD2 TGTGCCAGCAGCTCGGGACTAGCGGCTAGCACAGATACGCAGTATTTT CASSSGLAASTDTQYF
TRBJ2-3 TRBV7-3 - TRBD2 TGTGCCAGCAAAGCGGGAGGTAACACAGATACGCAGTATTTT CASKAGGNTDTQYF
TRBJ2-7 TRBV28 few TRBD1 TGTGCCAGCAGTTTTCCGGTCGCGACAGGGGACTACGAGCAGTACTTC CASSFPVATGDYEQYF
TRBJ1-3 TRBV30 many - TGTGCCTGGAATTCGGTCTCTGGAAACACCATATATTTT CAWNSVSGNTIYF
TRBJ1-5 TRBV6-1 - TRBD1 TGTGCCAGCAGTCCCCGGGACAGGGTGGGTCAGCCCCAGCATTTT CASSPRDRVGQPQHF
TRBJ2-3 TRBV11-2 many - TGTGCCAGCAGGGTGGACAGCACAGATACGCAGTATTTT CASRVDSTDTQYF
TRBJ1-1 TRBV11-2 - - TGTGCCAGCAGCTTATCAGGGGTTAGACACACTGAAGCTTTCTTT CASSLSGVRHTEAFF
TRBJ1-1 TRBV11-2 many - TGTGCCAGCAGCTTAGATCTTGGTCAGGGGCCTCGGGCGAACACTGAAGCTTTCTTT CASSLDLGQGPRANTEAFF